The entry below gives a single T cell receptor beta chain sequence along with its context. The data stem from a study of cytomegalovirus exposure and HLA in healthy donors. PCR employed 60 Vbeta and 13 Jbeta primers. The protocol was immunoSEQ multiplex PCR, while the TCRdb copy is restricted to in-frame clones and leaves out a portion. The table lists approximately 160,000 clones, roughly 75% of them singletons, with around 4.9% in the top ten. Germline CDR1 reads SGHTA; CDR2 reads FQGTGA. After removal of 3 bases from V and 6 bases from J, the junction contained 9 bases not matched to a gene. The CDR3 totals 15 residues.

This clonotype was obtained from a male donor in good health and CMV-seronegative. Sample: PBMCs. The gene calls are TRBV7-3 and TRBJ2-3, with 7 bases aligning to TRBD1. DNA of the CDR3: TGTGCCAGCAGCTTCTCCGCTGCACAGGGGGATACGCAGTATTTT. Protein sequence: CASSFSAAQGDTQYF. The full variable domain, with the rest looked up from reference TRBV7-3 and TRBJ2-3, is GAGVSQTPSNKVTEKGKYVELRCDPISGHTALYWYRQSLGQGPEFLIYFQGTGAADDSGLPNDRFFAVRPEGSVSTLKIQRTERGDSAVYLCASSFSAAQGDTQYFGPGTRLTVL.